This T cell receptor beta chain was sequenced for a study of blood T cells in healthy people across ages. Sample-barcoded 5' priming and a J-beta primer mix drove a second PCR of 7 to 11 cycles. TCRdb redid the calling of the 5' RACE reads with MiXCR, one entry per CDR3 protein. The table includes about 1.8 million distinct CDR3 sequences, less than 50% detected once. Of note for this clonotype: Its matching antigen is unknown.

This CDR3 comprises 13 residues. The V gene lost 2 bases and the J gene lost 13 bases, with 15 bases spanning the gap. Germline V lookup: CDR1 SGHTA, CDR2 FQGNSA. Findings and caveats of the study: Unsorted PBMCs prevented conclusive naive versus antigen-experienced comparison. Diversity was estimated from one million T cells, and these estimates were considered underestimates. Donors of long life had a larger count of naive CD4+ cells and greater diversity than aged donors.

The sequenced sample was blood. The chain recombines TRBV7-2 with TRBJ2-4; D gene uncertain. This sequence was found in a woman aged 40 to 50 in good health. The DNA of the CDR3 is TGTGCCAGCAGCTTAAAACAAAGCAATGAGCAGTACTTC. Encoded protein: CASSLKQSNEQYF. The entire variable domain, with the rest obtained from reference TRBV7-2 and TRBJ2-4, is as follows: GAGVSQSPSNKVTEKGKDVELRCDPISGHTALYWYRQSLGQGLEFLIYFQGNSAPDKSGLPSDRFSAERTGGSVSTLTIQRTQQEDSAVYLCASSLKQSNEQYFGAGTRLSVL.